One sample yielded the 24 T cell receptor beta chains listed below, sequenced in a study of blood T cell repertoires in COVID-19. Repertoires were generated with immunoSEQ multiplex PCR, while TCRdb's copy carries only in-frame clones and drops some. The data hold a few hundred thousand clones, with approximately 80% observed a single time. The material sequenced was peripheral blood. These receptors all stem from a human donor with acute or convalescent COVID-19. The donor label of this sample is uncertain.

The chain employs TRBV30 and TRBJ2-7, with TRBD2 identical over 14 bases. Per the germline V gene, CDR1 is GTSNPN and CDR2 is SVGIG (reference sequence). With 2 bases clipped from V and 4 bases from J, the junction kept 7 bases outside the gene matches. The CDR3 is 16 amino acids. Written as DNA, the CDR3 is TGTGCCTGGAGTACCGGGACTAGCGGGAGCAAGTACGAGCAGTACTTC. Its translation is CAWSTGTSGSKYEQYF.

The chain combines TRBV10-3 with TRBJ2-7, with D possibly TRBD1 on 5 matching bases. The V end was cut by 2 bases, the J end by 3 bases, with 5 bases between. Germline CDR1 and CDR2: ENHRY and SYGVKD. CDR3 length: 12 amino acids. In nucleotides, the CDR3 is TGTGCCATCAGTGAGCAGGGCTACGAGCAGTACTTC. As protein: CAISEQGYEQYF.

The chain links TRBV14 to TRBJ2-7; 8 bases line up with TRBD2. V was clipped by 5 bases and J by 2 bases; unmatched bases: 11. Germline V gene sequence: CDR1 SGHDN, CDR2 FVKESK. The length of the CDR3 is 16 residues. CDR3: CASSSSGTRLPYEQYF. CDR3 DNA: TGTGCCAGCAGCAGTAGCGGGACCCGGCTCCCCTACGAGCAGTACTTC.

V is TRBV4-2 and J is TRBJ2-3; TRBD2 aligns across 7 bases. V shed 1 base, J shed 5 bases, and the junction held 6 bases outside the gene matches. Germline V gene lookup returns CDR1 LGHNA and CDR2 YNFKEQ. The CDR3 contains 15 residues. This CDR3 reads CASSQVAGEIDTQYF. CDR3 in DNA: TGTGCCAGCAGCCAAGTTGCGGGGGAGATAGATACGCAGTATTTT.

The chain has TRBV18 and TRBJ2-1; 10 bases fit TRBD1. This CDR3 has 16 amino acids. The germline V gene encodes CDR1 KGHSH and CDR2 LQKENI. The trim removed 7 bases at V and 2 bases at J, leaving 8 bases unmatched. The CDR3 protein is CASYSGQGGTYNEQFF. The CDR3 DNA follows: TGTGCCAGCTATTCTGGACAGGGGGGAACCTACAATGAGCAGTTCTTC.

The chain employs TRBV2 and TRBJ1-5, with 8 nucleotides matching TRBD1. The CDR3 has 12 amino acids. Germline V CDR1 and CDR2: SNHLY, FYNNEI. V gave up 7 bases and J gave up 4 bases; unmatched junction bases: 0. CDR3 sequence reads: CASNRGNQPQHF. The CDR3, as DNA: TGTGCCAGCAACAGGGGGAATCAGCCCCAGCATTTT. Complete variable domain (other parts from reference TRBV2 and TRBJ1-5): EPEVTQTPSHQVTQMGQEVILRCVPISNHLYFYWYRQILGQKVEFLVSFYNNEISEKSEIFDDQFSVERPDGSNFTLKIRSTKLEDSAMYFCASNRGNQPQHFGDGTRLSIL.

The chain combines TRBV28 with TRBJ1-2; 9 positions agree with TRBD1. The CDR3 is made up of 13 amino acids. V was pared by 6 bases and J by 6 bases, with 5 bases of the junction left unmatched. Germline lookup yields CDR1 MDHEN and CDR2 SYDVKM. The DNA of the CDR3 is TGTGCCAGCAGGACACAGGGGGCGCATGGCTACACCTTC. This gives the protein CASRTQGAHGYTF.

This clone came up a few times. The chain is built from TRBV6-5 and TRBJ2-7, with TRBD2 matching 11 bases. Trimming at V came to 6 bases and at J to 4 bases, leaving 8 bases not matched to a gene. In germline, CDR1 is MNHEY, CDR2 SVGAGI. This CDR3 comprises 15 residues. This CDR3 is CASSLTGTSGYEQYF. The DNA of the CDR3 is TGTGCCAGCAGCTTGACCGGGACTAGCGGATACGAGCAGTACTTC.

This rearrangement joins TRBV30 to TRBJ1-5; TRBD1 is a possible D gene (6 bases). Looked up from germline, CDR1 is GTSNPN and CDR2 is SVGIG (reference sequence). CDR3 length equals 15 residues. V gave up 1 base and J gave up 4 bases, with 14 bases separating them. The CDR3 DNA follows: TGTGCCTGGAGTGCACAGGGTTTAGGAAATCAGCCCCAGCATTTT. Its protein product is CAWSAQGLGNQPQHF.

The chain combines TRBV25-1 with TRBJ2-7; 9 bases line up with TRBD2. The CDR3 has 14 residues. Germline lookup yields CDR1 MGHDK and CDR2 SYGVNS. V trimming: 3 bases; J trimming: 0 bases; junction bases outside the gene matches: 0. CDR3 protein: CASSDSGSSYEQYF. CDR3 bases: TGTGCCAGCAGTGATAGCGGGAGCTCCTACGAGCAGTACTTC.

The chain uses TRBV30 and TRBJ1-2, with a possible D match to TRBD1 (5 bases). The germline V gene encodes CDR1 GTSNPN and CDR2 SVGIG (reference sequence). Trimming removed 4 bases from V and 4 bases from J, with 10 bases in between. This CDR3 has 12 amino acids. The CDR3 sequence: CAWTGLSYGYTF. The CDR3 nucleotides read TGTGCCTGGACAGGGCTTTCCTATGGCTACACCTTC.

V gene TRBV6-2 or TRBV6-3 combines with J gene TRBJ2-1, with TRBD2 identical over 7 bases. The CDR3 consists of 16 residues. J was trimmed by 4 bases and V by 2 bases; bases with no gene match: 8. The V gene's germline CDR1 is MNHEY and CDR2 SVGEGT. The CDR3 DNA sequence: TGTGCCAGCAGTTACCCCCCTGCTAGCGGATACAATGAGCAGTTCTTC. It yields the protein CASSYPPASGYNEQFF.

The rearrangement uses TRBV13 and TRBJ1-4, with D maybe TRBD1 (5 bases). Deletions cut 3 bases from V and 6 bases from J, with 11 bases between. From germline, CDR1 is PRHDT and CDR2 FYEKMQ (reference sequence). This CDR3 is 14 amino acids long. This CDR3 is CASSLTALDEKLFF. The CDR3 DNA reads TGTGCCAGCAGCTTGACAGCCCTCGATGAAAAACTGTTTTTT. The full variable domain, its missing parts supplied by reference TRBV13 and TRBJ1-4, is AAGVIQSPRHLIKEKRETATLKCYPIPRHDTVYWYQQGPGQDPQFLISFYEKMQSDKGSIPDRFSAQQFSDYHSELNMSSLELGDSALYFCASSLTALDEKLFFGSGTQLSVL.

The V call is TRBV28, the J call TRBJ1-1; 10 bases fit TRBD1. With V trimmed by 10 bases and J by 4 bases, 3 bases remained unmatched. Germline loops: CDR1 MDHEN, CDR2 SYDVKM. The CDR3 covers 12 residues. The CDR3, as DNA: TGTGCCACCTGGACAGGGGGCACTGAAGCTTTCTTT. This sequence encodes CATWTGGTEAFF. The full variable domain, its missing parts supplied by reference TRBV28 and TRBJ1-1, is DVKVTQSSRYLVKRTGEKVFLECVQDMDHENMFWYRQDPGLGLRLIYFSYDVKMKEKGDIPEGYSVSREKKERFSLILESASTNQTSMYLCATWTGGTEAFFGQGTRLTVV.

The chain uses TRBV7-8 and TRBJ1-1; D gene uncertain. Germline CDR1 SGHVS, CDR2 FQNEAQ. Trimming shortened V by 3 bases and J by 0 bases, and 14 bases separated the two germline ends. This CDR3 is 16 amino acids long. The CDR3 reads CASSFEASTVNTEAFF. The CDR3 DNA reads TGTGCCAGCAGCTTCGAGGCCTCCACCGTGAACACTGAAGCTTTCTTT. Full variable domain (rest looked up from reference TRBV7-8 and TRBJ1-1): GAGVSQSPRYKVAKRGQDVALRCDPISGHVSLFWYQQALGQGPEFLTYFQNEAQLDKSGLPSDRFFAERPEGSVSTLKIQRTQQEDSAVYLCASSFEASTVNTEAFFGQGTRLTVV.

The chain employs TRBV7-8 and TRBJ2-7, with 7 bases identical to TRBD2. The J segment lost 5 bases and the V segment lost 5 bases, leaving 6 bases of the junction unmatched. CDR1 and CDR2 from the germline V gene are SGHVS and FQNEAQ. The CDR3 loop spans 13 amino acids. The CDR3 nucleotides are TGTGCCAGCAGCGACGGGGGGAGAAACGAGCAGTACTTC. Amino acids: CASSDGGRNEQYF.

The CDR3 DNA reads TGTGCCAGCAGCCAGGGGGCGTTGCCTAATGAAAAACTGTTTTTT. Amino acids: CASSQGALPNEKLFF. The chain links TRBV3-1 (or the pseudogene TRBV3-2) to TRBJ1-4; weak D call: TRBD1 (6 bases). V was trimmed by 3 bases and J by 3 bases, leaving 11 bases between them. In germline, CDR1 is LGHDT, CDR2 YNNKEL (reference sequence). The CDR3 is 15 residues long.

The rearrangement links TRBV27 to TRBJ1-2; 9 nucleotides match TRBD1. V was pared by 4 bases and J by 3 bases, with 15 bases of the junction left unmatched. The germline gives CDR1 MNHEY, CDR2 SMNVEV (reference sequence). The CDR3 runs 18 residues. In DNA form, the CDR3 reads TGTGCCAGCAGTTCGCGCCCGGACAGGGGCCTCCTCCACTATGGCTACACCTTC. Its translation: CASSSRPDRGLLHYGYTF.

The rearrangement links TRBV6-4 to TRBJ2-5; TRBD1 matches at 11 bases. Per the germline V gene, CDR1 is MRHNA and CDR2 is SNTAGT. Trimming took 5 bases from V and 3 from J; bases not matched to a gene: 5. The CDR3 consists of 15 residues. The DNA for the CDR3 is TGTGCCAGCAGTCCCGGGACAGGGGGGGAAGAGACCCAGTACTTC. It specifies CASSPGTGGEETQYF.

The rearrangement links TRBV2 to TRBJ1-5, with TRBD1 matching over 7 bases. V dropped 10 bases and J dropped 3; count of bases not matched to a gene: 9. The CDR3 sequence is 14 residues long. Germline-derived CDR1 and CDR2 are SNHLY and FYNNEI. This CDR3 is CATRRQGNNQPQHF. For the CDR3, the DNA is TGTGCCACCCGACGACAGGGCAACAATCAGCCCCAGCATTTT.

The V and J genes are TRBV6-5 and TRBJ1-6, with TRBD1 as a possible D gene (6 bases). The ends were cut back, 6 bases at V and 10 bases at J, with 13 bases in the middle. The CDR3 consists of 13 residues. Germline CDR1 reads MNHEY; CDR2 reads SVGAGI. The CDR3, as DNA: TGTGCCAGCAGCGGACAGTATGGCTCACCCCTCCACTTT. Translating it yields CASSGQYGSPLHF.

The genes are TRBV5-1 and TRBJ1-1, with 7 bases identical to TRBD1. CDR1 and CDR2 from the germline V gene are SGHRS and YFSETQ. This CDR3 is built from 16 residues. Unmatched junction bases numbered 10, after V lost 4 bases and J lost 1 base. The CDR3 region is CASSRDRTSRNTEAFF. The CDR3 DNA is TGCGCCAGCAGCAGGGACAGAACCAGCAGGAACACTGAAGCTTTCTTT.

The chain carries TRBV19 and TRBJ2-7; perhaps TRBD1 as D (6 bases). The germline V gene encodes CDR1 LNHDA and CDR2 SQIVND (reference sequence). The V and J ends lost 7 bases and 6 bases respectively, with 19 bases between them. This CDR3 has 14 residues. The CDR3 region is CASTTGQTAPEQYF. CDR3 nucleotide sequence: TGTGCCAGTACTACGGGACAAACGGCTCCCGAGCAGTACTTC.

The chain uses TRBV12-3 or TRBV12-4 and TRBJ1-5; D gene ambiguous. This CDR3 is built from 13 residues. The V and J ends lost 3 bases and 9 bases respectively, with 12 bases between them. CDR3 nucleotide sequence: TGTGCCAGCAGTTTCGGAGAAATCAGGCCCCAGCATTTT. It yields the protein CASSFGEIRPQHF.